These 18 T cell receptor beta chains came from one sample sequenced in a study of blood T cell repertoires in COVID-19. Clones were sequenced by immunoSEQ multiplex PCR, and TCRdb holds only the in-frame ones, with some missing. The sample has 200,000 to 300,000 clones, about 89% seen once. Source material: peripheral blood. The source is a man in his forties who had recovered from COVID-19.

This clone occurred once. CDR3 amino acids: CASSLGTGFGEKLFF. As DNA, the CDR3 is TGTGCCAGCAGCTTAGGGACGGGGTTCGGGGAAAAACTGTTTTTT. V usage is TRBV7-2 and J usage is TRBJ1-4; D is uncertain. This CDR3 has 15 amino acids. Per germline, CDR1 SGHTA and CDR2 FQGNSA. The V and J ends lost 1 base and 8 bases respectively, with 14 bases between them.

This clone was observed once. The chain recombines TRBV9 with TRBJ2-1; the match to TRBD2 covers 9 bases. The V segment lost 3 bases and the J segment 6 bases; nucleotides outside the gene matches: 4. Germline-derived CDR1 and CDR2 are SGDLS and YYNGEE. This CDR3 contains 14 residues. The CDR3 is CASSGGLATNEQFF. CDR3 sequence (DNA): TGTGCCAGCAGCGGCGGACTAGCGACCAATGAGCAGTTCTTC.

The J gene is TRBJ1-1, the V gene TRBV11-2, with D unclear. The germline V gene encodes CDR1 SGHAT and CDR2 FQNNGV. V shed 2 bases and J shed 0 bases, with 16 bases lying between them. The CDR3 consists of 17 residues. CDR3 protein: CASSLLRVGSLNTEAFF. The CDR3 DNA reads TGTGCCAGCAGCTTACTTCGGGTAGGGAGTCTGAACACTGAAGCTTTCTTT.

The chain joins TRBV7-9 to TRBJ2-3; D unclear. The CDR3 is 14 amino acids. Germline CDR1 and CDR2: SEHNR and FQNEAQ (reference sequence). Trimming pared 5 bases from V and 0 bases from J, leaving 9 bases between. The CDR3 DNA sequence: TGTGCCAGCAGCCCCTGGGCTAGCACAGATACGCAGTATTTT. Protein product: CASSPWASTDTQYF.

The chain is built from TRBV28 and TRBJ2-3; 11 bases fit TRBD2. The V and J ends lost 4 bases and 5 bases, in that order; junction bases with no gene match: 5. The CDR3 runs to 15 residues. In germline, CDR1 is MDHEN, CDR2 SYDVKM. CDR3 DNA: TGTGCCAGCAGTTCACCTAGCGGGGGGCAAGATACGCAGTATTTT. It is translated as CASSSPSGGQDTQYF.

The chain carries TRBV7-2 and TRBJ1-2; no clear D gene. Germline V gene sequence: CDR1 SGHTA, CDR2 FQGNSA. CDR3 length: 16 amino acids. The V end was cut by 10 bases, the J end by 5 bases, with 26 bases between. The CDR3 DNA reads as TGTGCCAAGCAAGAATCGTTAGCGCTCTCTGGGTATGGCTACACCTTC. This gives the protein CAKQESLALSGYGYTF.

The CDR3 DNA reads as TGTGCCAGCAGCGTAGATCCGGGATCCTACGAGCAGTACTTC. Amino acids: CASSVDPGSYEQYF. This chain links TRBV9 with TRBJ2-7; possibly TRBD2 for D (5 bases). The length of the CDR3 is 14 residues. In germline, CDR1 is SGDLS, CDR2 YYNGEE. Trimming shortened V by 0 bases and J by 1 base, and 8 bases separated the two germline ends.

V is TRBV7-9 and J is TRBJ1-3, with a tentative D call TRBD1 (6 bases). CDR3 size: 14 residues. Trimming cost V 4 bases and J 4 bases, with 11 bases left between them. The germline gives CDR1 SEHNR, CDR2 FQNEAQ (reference sequence). The CDR3 region is CASSYRDTGNTIYF. The CDR3 DNA reads as TGTGCCAGCAGCTACCGGGACACGGGAAACACCATATATTTT.

V gene TRBV5-8 combines with J gene TRBJ2-3; maybe TRBD2 (5 bases). The germline V and J ends were trimmed by 0 bases and 4 bases, with 9 bases remaining between them. Germline V CDR1 and CDR2: SGHTS, YDEGEE. This CDR3 spans 14 amino acids. For the CDR3, the DNA is TGTGCCAGCAGCTTGGAAGGTAGCGCAGATACGCAGTATTTT. Protein product: CASSLEGSADTQYF.

The chain is built from TRBV4-2 and TRBJ1-1, with D maybe TRBD1 (6 bases). Trimming shortened V by 4 bases and J by 8 bases, and 17 bases separated the two germline ends. Germline V gene lookup returns CDR1 LGHNA and CDR2 YNFKEQ. This CDR3 has 14 amino acids. This chain's CDR3 is CASSPVGGRTEAFF. The CDR3 DNA reads as TGTGCCAGCAGCCCGGTTGGGGGCAGGACGGAAGCTTTCTTT.

The chain is built from TRBV6-5 and TRBJ1-2; tentatively, D is TRBD1 (5 bases). This CDR3 region has 15 residues. Trimming took 7 bases from V and 1 from J, leaving 16 bases between them. Germline CDR1 and CDR2: MNHEY and SVGAGI. CDR3 amino acids: CASTQAGVINYGYTF. The CDR3 nucleotides are TGTGCCAGCACACAGGCGGGGGTAATTAACTATGGCTACACCTTC.

This clone has only a few counts. The V call is TRBV19, the J call TRBJ1-3, with 7 positions matching TRBD1. The junction had 6 bases not matched to a gene; V was cut back by 5 bases and J by 2 bases. The CDR3 spans 15 residues. CDR1 LNHDA and CDR2 SQIVND come from the germline V gene (reference sequence). The CDR3 nucleotides are TGTGCCAGTAGTCCCTCAGGACAGGCTGGAAACACCATATATTTT. It translates to CASSPSGQAGNTIYF.

The V and J genes are TRBV19 and TRBJ2-1; TRBD2 agrees at 13 bases. The CDR3 covers 16 residues. With V trimmed by 3 bases and J by 2 bases, 1 base remained unmatched. CDR1 LNHDA and CDR2 SQIVND come from the germline V gene (reference sequence). The DNA for the CDR3 is TGTGCCAGTAGTATCACTAGCGGGAGGGCCTACAATGAGCAGTTCTTC. This codes for CASSITSGRAYNEQFF.

This clone showed up just a few times. The chain uses TRBV15 and TRBJ1-6; D unclear. Trimming left V 0 bases short and J 5 bases short, with 8 bases between. This CDR3 is built from 15 residues. Germline-derived CDR1 and CDR2 are LNHNV and YYDKDF (reference sequence). For the CDR3, the DNA is TGTGCCACCAGCAGAGATGGGCAGGATAATTCACCCCTCCACTTT. It codes for CATSRDGQDNSPLHF. The full variable domain, with the rest looked up from reference TRBV15 and TRBJ1-6, is DAMVIQNPRYQVTQFGKPVTLSCSQTLNHNVMYWYQQKSSQAPKLLFHYYDKDFNNEADTPDNFQSRRPNTSFCFLDIRSPGLGDTAMYLCATSRDGQDNSPLHFGNGTRLTVT.

V gene TRBV7-6 combines with J gene TRBJ2-3, with 7 bases that match TRBD2. The CDR3 spans 19 residues. V dropped 5 bases and J dropped 4; count of bases not matched to a gene: 21. The germline CDR1 and CDR2 sequences are SGHVS and FNYEAQ. The chain's CDR3 is CASSPLLSLAGVTADTQYF. CDR3 nucleotide sequence: TGTGCCAGCAGCCCGTTATTGTCTTTGGCGGGAGTGACGGCAGATACGCAGTATTTT.

The rearrangement joins TRBV5-8 to TRBJ2-5; a possible D gene is TRBD2 (7 bases). CDR3 length: 15 amino acids. Trimming took off 0 bases at V and 2 bases at J, with 11 bases between the two ends. The germline gives CDR1 SGHTS, CDR2 YDEGEE. The CDR3 is CASSLGRGRQETQYF. CDR3 nucleotide sequence: TGTGCCAGCAGCTTGGGGCGGGGGCGGCAAGAGACCCAGTACTTC.

V is TRBV9 and J is TRBJ2-7, with 8 nucleotides matching TRBD2. The CDR3 has 19 amino acids. V trimming: 0 bases; J trimming: 2 bases; junction bases outside the gene matches: 16. The V gene's germline CDR1 is SGDLS and CDR2 YYNGEE. The CDR3 DNA is TGTGCCAGCAGCGTAGCCCCAACCGATAGCGGGACCCCTCCCTACGAGCAGTACTTC. Encoded protein: CASSVAPTDSGTPPYEQYF. The full variable domain, its missing parts supplied by reference TRBV9 and TRBJ2-7, is DSGVTQTPKHLITATGQRVTLRCSPRSGDLSVYWYQQSLDQGLQFLIQYYNGEERAKGNILERFSAQQFPDLHSELNLSSLELGDSALYFCASSVAPTDSGTPPYEQYFGPGTRLTVT.

The J gene is TRBJ1-1, the V gene TRBV27; possibly TRBD1 for D (5 bases). CDR1 and CDR2 from the germline V gene are MNHEY and SMNVEV (reference sequence). Trimming stripped 6 bases from V and 3 bases from J, with 11 bases between. The CDR3 length is 13 residues. CDR3: CASSVQAYTEAFF. The CDR3 DNA is TGTGCCAGCAGCGTACAGGCATACACTGAAGCTTTCTTT.